The T cell receptor beta chain under discussion was sequenced for a study of radiation and T cells in renal cell carcinoma. Study at large: Nephrectomy followed 15 Gy stereotactic body radiation by 4 weeks.

Time point described: baseline pretreatment blood. Specified treatment: 15 Gy SBRT to primary tumor, nephrectomy 4 weeks later. Serial blood draws occurred at baseline and 2 and 4 weeks post-SBRT. Profiled with immunoSEQ multiplex PCR; TCRdb holds only in-frame clones, not every one. The table records some 120,000 clones, 80% to 85% of them present only once. Study-wide findings and caveats: Baseline intratumoral clonotype presence is unknown without pretreatment biopsies. From baseline, blood top tumor clonotypes peaked at 2 weeks post-radiation.

Trimming took off 2 bases at V and 9 bases at J, with 18 bases between the two ends. Germline V gene lookup returns CDR1 SGHDT and CDR2 YYEEEE. The CDR3 runs 15 residues. Comments on this clone: Its specificity is unknown.

This TCR was recovered from a woman aged 55-70 years with renal cell carcinoma. The chain has TRBV5-6 and TRBJ1-5; tentative D call: TRBD1 (5 bases). This sample comprised blood, obtained from a patient whose treatment included radiotherapy and nephrectomy. CDR3: CASSLGRGEVLPQHF. As DNA, the CDR3 is TGTGCCAGCAGCTTAGGAAGGGGAGAGGTTTTGCCCCAGCATTTT.